These 21 T cell receptor beta chains share one sample of origin, sequenced in a study of metastatic and nonmetastatic thyroid tumors. No treatment had been given to any patient before thyroid surgery. TCRdb called clones again from the PCR reads with MiXCR. The sample gives roughly 12,000 clones, around a quarter of which show up once; 15% to 20% is in the top ten. The specimen was tumor tissue. The receptors shown here come from a female donor with papillary thyroid cancer or a benign thyroid nodule (not recorded which). Some clones in this sample may be carry-over from other donors' samples.

The V and J genes are TRBV5-1 and TRBJ2-7; 7 nucleotides agree with TRBD1. CDR1 and CDR2 (germline): SGHRS, YFSETQ. This CDR3 comprises 15 residues. V was pared by 2 bases and J by 5 bases, with 10 bases of the junction left unmatched. CDR3 DNA: TGCGCCAGCAGCTTTCGATGGGACAGTAGGGACGAGCAGTACTTC. Amino acids: CASSFRWDSRDEQYF. The entire variable domain, with the rest obtained from reference TRBV5-1 and TRBJ2-7, is as follows: KAGVTQTPRYLIKTRGQQVTLSCSPISGHRSVSWYQQTPGQGLQFLFEYFSETQRNKGNFPGRFSGRQFSNSRSEMNVSTLELGDSALYLCASSFRWDSRDEQYFGPGTRLTVT.

The chain links TRBV28 to TRBJ1-1, with D perhaps TRBD1 (6 bases). Per germline, CDR1 MDHEN and CDR2 SYDVKM. V lost 8 bases and J lost 1, with 14 bases in between. This CDR3 spans 14 amino acids. The CDR3 nucleotides read TGTGCCAGCGGGGGCTATGGCAGGAACACTGAAGCTTTCTTT. Its translation is CASGGYGRNTEAFF. Full variable domain (missing parts from reference TRBV28 and TRBJ1-1): DVKVTQSSRYLVKRTGEKVFLECVQDMDHENMFWYRQDPGLGLRLIYFSYDVKMKEKGDIPEGYSVSREKKERFSLILESASTNQTSMYLCASGGYGRNTEAFFGQGTRLTVV.

The chain couples TRBV9 to TRBJ2-3, with TRBD2 matching 8 bases. Germline-derived CDR1 and CDR2 are SGDLS and YYNGEE. The junction had 7 bases not matched to a gene; V was cut back by 4 bases and J by 6 bases. This CDR3 has 14 residues. The CDR3 DNA is TGTGCCAGCAGCCCGGGGGGGGATACCGATACGCAGTATTTT. Residues: CASSPGGDTDTQYF.

Regarding this clone: A junction boundary mismatches the germline segment, possibly from a read error. V is TRBV2 and J is TRBJ2-1; 7 bases align to TRBD2. The CDR3 totals 13 residues. Germline CDR1 reads SNHLY; CDR2 reads FYNNEI. This CDR3 is CARRERGYNEQLF. The DNA for the CDR3 is TGTGCCAGGCGGGAGAGGGGCTACAATGAGCAGCTCTTC.

With respect to this clone: One end of the junction varies from germline; a read error may be responsible. The J gene is TRBJ2-7, the V gene TRBV6-1; D possibly corresponds to TRBD2 (5 bases). Germline CDR1 is MNHNS and CDR2 is SASEGT. The CDR3 is 15 amino acids. This CDR3 is CASSERDPRGPEHYF. The CDR3 DNA reads as TGTGCCAGCAGTGAACGGGATCCTAGAGGCCCCGAGCATTACTTC.

V usage is TRBV30 and J usage is TRBJ1-2; D not certain. V lost 3 bases to trimming and J lost 0 bases, with 5 bases between them. CDR1 and CDR2 from the germline V gene are GTSNPN and SVGIG (reference sequence). CDR3 size: 12 residues. In DNA form, the CDR3 reads TGTGCCTGGAGAATATCTAACTATGGCTACACCTTC. Translated, it gives CAWRISNYGYTF.

Ten or more counts support this clone. The gene calls are TRBV15 and TRBJ2-7; D remains ambiguous. Germline CDR1 LNHNV, CDR2 YYDKDF (reference sequence). This CDR3 contains 16 residues. V was trimmed by 1 base and J by 3 bases, leaving 16 bases between them. This chain's CDR3 is CATSRALKARNYEQYF. The CDR3 DNA follows: TGTGCCACCAGCAGAGCCCTCAAGGCCAGAAACTACGAGCAGTACTTC.

The chain recombines TRBV20-1 with TRBJ2-3; TRBD1 or TRBD2 may be the D gene (6 bases each). CDR1 is DFQATT, CDR2 SNEGSKA, per germline (reference sequence). V dropped 3 bases and J dropped 3 bases, with 13 bases sitting between them. The CDR3 extends over 14 amino acids. CDR3 sequence reads: CSASSGARTDTQYF. The CDR3 region has the DNA TGCAGTGCTAGCTCGGGGGCTCGGACAGATACGCAGTATTTT.

The V call is TRBV20-1, the J call TRBJ1-6, with 9 bases matching TRBD1. The CDR3 contains 15 residues. Trimming at V came to 5 bases and at J to 8 bases, leaving 10 bases not matched to a gene. The germline gives CDR1 DFQATT, CDR2 SNEGSKA (reference sequence). CDR3 protein: CSAEGTGKFHSPLHF. For the CDR3, the DNA is TGCAGTGCTGAAGGGACAGGGAAGTTCCATTCACCCCTCCACTTT.

This clone was seen only a few times. The chain recombines TRBV7-9 with TRBJ2-1; a possible D gene is TRBD2 (6 bases). V gave up 5 bases and J gave up 5 bases, with 7 bases separating them. The length of the CDR3 is 12 residues. CDR1 is SEHNR, CDR2 FQNEAQ, per germline (reference sequence). The CDR3 reads CASSRGDNEQFF. The CDR3 nucleotides are TGTGCCAGCAGCCGCGGGGACAATGAGCAGTTCTTC. Combining the CDR3 with reference TRBV7-9 and TRBJ2-1 gives the whole variable domain DTGVSQNPRHKITKRGQNVTFRCDPISEHNRLYWYRQTLGQGPEFLTYFQNEAQLEKSRLLSDRFSAERPKGSFSTLEIQRTEQGDSAMYLCASSRGDNEQFFGPGTRLTVL.

This rearrangement joins TRBV28 to TRBJ2-7; TRBD2 matches at 15 bases. After removal of 8 bases from V and 4 bases from J, the junction contained 3 bases not matched to a gene. The CDR3 runs to 14 residues. Germline lookup yields CDR1 MDHEN and CDR2 SYDVKM. As DNA, the CDR3 is TGTGCCAGCGGACTAGCGGGAGGGGCGTACGAGCAGTACTTC. Protein product: CASGLAGGAYEQYF.

This clone was counted many times. The chain has TRBV20-1 and TRBJ2-5, with D perhaps matching TRBD2 (6 bases). V lost 6 bases to trimming and J lost 1 base, with 15 bases between them. This CDR3 spans 14 amino acids. The V gene's germline CDR1 is DFQATT and CDR2 SNEGSKA (reference sequence). The CDR3 DNA reads TGCAGTGCCGCTCCGGGGGAGCTCCAAGAGACCCAGTACTTC. The encoded protein is CSAAPGELQETQYF.

The table lists this clone with a few counts. The chain recombines TRBV12-3 or TRBV12-4 with TRBJ1-2; TRBD1 agrees at 9 bases. The CDR3 runs 16 residues. The trim removed 6 bases at V and 4 bases at J, leaving 12 bases unmatched. CDR3 nucleotide sequence: TGTGCCAGCAGGGGAATAAGTGGGACAGGGCCCTATGGCTACACCTTC. It codes for CASRGISGTGPYGYTF.

This clone has just one count. The V and J genes are TRBV11-2 and TRBJ1-5; D is unclear. CDR1 is SGHAT, CDR2 FQNNGV, per germline. The CDR3 spans 14 residues. The V and J ends lost 2 bases and 2 bases respectively, with 7 bases between them. Here the CDR3 DNA reads TGTGCCAGCAGCTTATCTCAGGGCAATCAGCCCCAGCATTTT. Translating gives CASSLSQGNQPQHF.

J is TRBJ2-2 and V is TRBV5-1; unclear D gene. The germline V gene has CDR1 SGHRS and CDR2 YFSETQ. This CDR3 has 13 residues. Trimming pared 4 bases from V and 8 bases from J, leaving 12 bases between. This CDR3 reads CASSNYPTGELFF. DNA for the CDR3: TGCGCCAGCAGCAATTATCCGACAGGGGAGCTGTTTTTT. Using reference TRBV5-1 and TRBJ2-2 for the parts outside the CDR3, the full variable domain is KAGVTQTPRYLIKTRGQQVTLSCSPISGHRSVSWYQQTPGQGLQFLFEYFSETQRNKGNFPGRFSGRQFSNSRSEMNVSTLELGDSALYLCASSNYPTGELFFGEGSRLTVL.

The chain couples TRBV28 to TRBJ2-7; TRBD1 matches 10 bases. Looked up from germline, CDR1 is MDHEN and CDR2 is SYDVKM. The CDR3 loop spans 15 amino acids. The chain's CDR3 is CSIRRRDRGYDEQYF. CDR3 nucleotide sequence: TGTTCCATCAGGCGCCGGGACAGGGGATACGACGAGCAGTACTTC.

This clone was observed a few times. The gene calls are TRBV6-1 and TRBJ2-7, with TRBD2 as a possible D gene (5 bases). The CDR3 contains 15 residues. From germline, CDR1 is MNHNS and CDR2 SASEGT. CDR3 protein: CTSSQGGTSIYEQYV. CDR3 sequence (DNA): TGTACCAGCAGCCAAGGAGGAACGTCGATCTACGAGCAGTACGTC.

This clone was seen ten or more times. The V call is TRBV2, the J call TRBJ2-1; weak D call: TRBD1 (5 bases). The CDR3 runs to 12 residues. CDR1 SNHLY and CDR2 FYNNEI come from the germline V gene. Trimming took 4 bases from V and 9 from J, leaving 10 bases between them. In DNA form, the CDR3 reads TGTGCCAGCAGTGCTAGGGGCAGTGAGCAGTTCTTC. Translation: CASSARGSEQFF.

This clone was detected many times. This chain links TRBV7-3 with TRBJ2-5; D may be TRBD1 (5 bases). The CDR3 has 15 amino acids. V lost 4 bases to trimming and J lost 4 bases, with 16 bases between them. CDR1 is SGHTA, CDR2 FQGTGA, per germline. The CDR3 bases are TGTGCCAGCAGCTCCCAGGGTGGTATGACAGAGACCCAGTACTTC. Protein sequence: CASSSQGGMTETQYF.

This clone was picked up many times. The chain couples TRBV20-1 to TRBJ2-1, with TRBD1 as a possible D gene (6 bases). V was shortened by 0 bases and J by 2 bases, with 11 bases between the two germline ends. The CDR3 contains 15 residues. CDR1 is DFQATT, CDR2 SNEGSKA, per germline (reference sequence). Here the CDR3 DNA reads TGCAGTGCTAGAGATATAGCAGGGGCCTACAATGAGCAGTTCTTC. Residues: CSARDIAGAYNEQFF.

This clone was picked up many times. A much larger clone differs by one base, so this may be a read error. V is TRBV7-2 and J is TRBJ2-7; 7 bases agree with TRBD1. The CDR3 extends over 14 amino acids. V lost 3 bases, J lost 5 bases, and 7 bases stayed unmatched. The V gene's germline CDR1 is SGHTA and CDR2 FQGNSA. Written as DNA, the CDR3 is TGTGCCAGCAGCTTTTCGAGGGGGCCCGACGAGCAGTACTTC. Translated, it gives CASSFSRGPDEQYF.